These 17 T cell receptor beta chains share one sample of origin, sequenced in a study of shared clonotypes between healthy human individuals. Sequencing used immunoSEQ multiplex PCR; TCRdb keeps in-frame clones, though not all of them. In the table there are some 2 million clones, 85% to 95% of which are singletons. The sample was naive CD4+ T cells sorted from blood. The subset was: CD45RA+ positively selected. The source is a man younger than 35 in good health.

This clone has a single count. Within the sample, other DNA sequences also encode this same CDR3. The chain couples TRBV5-4 to TRBJ2-7; possible D gene TRBD2, 6 bases. This CDR3 comprises 13 residues. Trimming removed 3 bases from V and 3 bases from J, with 10 bases in between. Germline V gene data show CDR1 as SGHNT and CDR2 as YYREEE (reference sequence). Written as DNA, the CDR3 is TGTGCCAGCAGCTCGGGACTTTACTACGAGCAGTACTTC. As protein: CASSSGLYYEQYF.

This clone was seen just once. The J gene is TRBJ2-1, the V gene TRBV6-1; 7 bases align to TRBD2. Germline CDR1 and CDR2: MNHNS and SASEGT. The CDR3 is 16 amino acids. With V trimmed by 3 bases and J by 3 bases, 8 bases remained unmatched. CDR3 amino acids: CASSERGASGYNEQFF. The CDR3 nucleotides read TGTGCCAGCAGTGAGAGGGGAGCTAGCGGCTACAATGAGCAGTTCTTC.

This rearrangement joins TRBV15 to TRBJ2-7; D is uncertain. V was shortened by 3 bases and J by 12 bases, with 21 bases between the two germline ends. This CDR3 spans 14 amino acids. Germline V CDR1 and CDR2: LNHNV, YYDKDF (reference sequence). The CDR3 DNA follows: TGTGCCACCAGCAGTAAAGTCTCCGGTGGACGCCCGTACTTC. Its protein product is CATSSKVSGGRPYF. Full variable domain (missing parts from reference TRBV15 and TRBJ2-7): DAMVIQNPRYQVTQFGKPVTLSCSQTLNHNVMYWYQQKSSQAPKLLFHYYDKDFNNEADTPDNFQSRRPNTSFCFLDIRSPGLGDTAMYLCATSSKVSGGRPYFGPGTRLTVT.

V and J are TRBV11-2 and TRBJ2-1; 7 bases line up with TRBD2. Germline V CDR1 and CDR2: SGHAT, FQNNGV. CDR3 size: 14 residues. V trimming: 5 bases; J trimming: 4 bases; junction bases outside the gene matches: 5. CDR3 sequence: CASSASGDYNEQFF. The CDR3 nucleotides are TGTGCCAGCAGCGCGAGCGGGGATTACAATGAGCAGTTCTTC.

V usage is TRBV6-5 and J usage is TRBJ1-6; 10 bases map to TRBD1. CDR3 size: 15 residues. Germline lookup yields CDR1 MNHEY and CDR2 SVGAGI. The trim removed 5 bases at V and 7 bases at J, leaving 5 bases unmatched. CDR3 sequence: CASSIGTGVNSPLHF. The DNA of the CDR3 is TGTGCCAGCAGTATCGGGACAGGGGTGAATTCACCCCTCCACTTT.

This clone was seen once. The chain couples TRBV10-3 to TRBJ1-6, with 10 bases matching TRBD1. V lost 5 bases to trimming and J lost 6 bases; unmatched junction nucleotides: 10. The CDR3 runs to 17 residues. Germline V gives CDR1 ENHRY, CDR2 SYGVKD. This chain's CDR3 is CAISLTGGAGGNSPLHF. The DNA for the CDR3 is TGTGCCATCAGTTTGACAGGGGGCGCCGGGGGTAATTCACCCCTCCACTTT.

CDR3 in DNA: TGTGCTAGTGGCTCGGGACTGGGACGCGACACCGGGGAGCTGTTTTTT. Translation: CASGSGLGRDTGELFF. This chain uses TRBV12-5 with TRBJ2-2, with D possibly TRBD2 on 6 matching bases. V was pared by 6 bases and J by 3 bases, with 17 bases between. Germline V gene data show CDR1 as LGHNT and CDR2 as FRNRAP. The CDR3 is made up of 16 amino acids. Full variable domain (outside the CDR3, taken from reference TRBV12-5 and TRBJ2-2): DARVTQTPRHKVTEMGQEVTMRCQPILGHNTVFWYRQTMMQGLELLAYFRNRAPLDDSGMPKDRFSAEMPDATLATLKIQPSEPRDSAVYFCASGSGLGRDTGELFFGEGSRLTVL.

This clone was picked up one time. V usage is TRBV5-4 and J usage is TRBJ2-5; 10 nucleotides align to TRBD2. With 4 bases clipped from V and 2 bases from J, the junction kept 5 bases outside the gene matches. The CDR3 runs to 15 residues. CDR1 SGHNT and CDR2 YYREEE come from the germline V gene (reference sequence). The CDR3 is CASSAGTSVQETQYF. CDR3 DNA: TGTGCCAGCAGCGCCGGGACTAGCGTGCAAGAGACCCAGTACTTC.

The rearrangement uses TRBV10-3 and TRBJ2-3; D not certain. The CDR3 contains 14 residues. Germline CDR1 is ENHRY and CDR2 is SYGVKD. With 6 bases removed from V and 4 bases from J, the gap between germline ends came to 14 bases. The DNA for the CDR3 is TGTGCCATCAGGCACCAAAGGGCGGCAGATACGCAGTATTTT. It translates to CAIRHQRAADTQYF.

The CDR3 loop reads CASTLSGSSYNEQFF. CDR3 coding DNA: TGTGCCAGCACCCTAAGCGGGAGCTCCTACAATGAGCAGTTCTTC. V and J are TRBV7-9 and TRBJ2-1, with 8 bases fitting TRBD2. Germline V gives CDR1 SEHNR, CDR2 FQNEAQ (reference sequence). V lost 7 bases and J lost 0; bases outside the gene matches: 5. This CDR3 comprises 15 residues.

The chain recombines TRBV7-2 with TRBJ1-1; D unresolved. Germline V gives CDR1 SGHTA, CDR2 FQGNSA. The CDR3 loop spans 14 amino acids. The V end lost 2 bases, the J end lost 1 base, and 8 bases lay between the germline ends. CDR3 bases: TGTGCCAGCAGCTTATTCGAGGGGAACACTGAAGCTTTCTTT. Translating gives CASSLFEGNTEAFF.

The V call is TRBV7-9, the J call TRBJ1-3; TRBD1 might be the D (6 bases). The CDR3 runs 14 residues. CDR1 SEHNR and CDR2 FQNEAQ come from the germline V gene (reference sequence). The germline V and J ends were trimmed by 8 bases and 1 base, with 12 bases remaining between them. CDR3 in amino acids: CASRSGASGNTIYF. The CDR3 coding sequence is TGTGCCAGCCGGTCGGGGGCGTCTGGAAACACCATATATTTT.

The chain combines TRBV5-8 with TRBJ2-2; D might be TRBD2 (7 bases). The length of the CDR3 is 17 residues. The germline gives CDR1 SGHTS, CDR2 YDEGEE. V lost 4 bases, J lost 3 bases, and 19 bases lay in between. The DNA of the CDR3 is TGTGCCAGCAGCCCTTTAAGGGGGGGGCCTGACACCGGGGAGCTGTTTTTT. Translating it yields CASSPLRGGPDTGELFF.

This chain links TRBV11-2 with TRBJ2-1, with D possibly TRBD2 on 6 matching bases. V was pared by 5 bases and J by 3 bases, with 17 bases between. Germline CDR1 reads SGHAT; CDR2 reads FQNNGV. This CDR3 region has 16 residues. The CDR3 loop reads CASSAPGRGNYNEQFF. Here the CDR3 DNA reads TGTGCCAGCAGCGCACCGGGACGGGGGAACTACAATGAGCAGTTCTTC.

The rearrangement uses TRBV7-9 and TRBJ2-7; 12 positions agree with TRBD2. Germline CDR1 and CDR2: SEHNR and FQNEAQ (reference sequence). This CDR3 contains 15 residues. Trimming took 5 bases from V and 2 from J; bases not matched to a gene: 4. The CDR3 loop is CASSQTSGGPYEQYF. The CDR3 nucleotides read TGTGCCAGCAGCCAGACTAGCGGGGGCCCCTACGAGCAGTACTTC.

The gene calls are TRBV10-2 and TRBJ2-2, with 9 bases that match TRBD1. The CDR3 consists of 15 residues. J was trimmed by 6 bases and V by 2 bases; bases with no gene match: 4. Germline V lookup: CDR1 WSHSY, CDR2 SAAADI. CDR3 nucleotide sequence: TGCGCCAGCAGTGAGCCGGGACAGGGTCCCGGGGAGCTGTTTTTT. Encoded protein: CASSEPGQGPGELFF.

As regards this clone: Other DNA sequences in this sample translate to the same CDR3. The chain has TRBV7-2 and TRBJ1-2, with no clear D. The length of the CDR3 is 12 residues. Trimming cost V 3 bases and J 3 bases, with 5 bases left between them. Germline V CDR1 and CDR2: SGHTA, FQGNSA. The CDR3 protein is CASSLQDYGYTF. CDR3 DNA: TGTGCCAGCAGCTTGCAGGACTATGGCTACACCTTC.